This entry features one T cell receptor (beta chain) sequence. The CDR3 runs 13 residues. After removal of 4 bases from V and 5 bases from J, the junction contained 3 bases not matched to a gene. The germline V gene has CDR1 SGHTA and CDR2 FQGNSA. The sample comes from a study of blood T cell repertoires in COVID-19. TCRdb keeps only in-frame clones here, not all; method: immunoSEQ multiplex PCR. This table holds some 150,000 clones, around 82% found once. J is TRBJ1-1 and V is TRBV7-2, with TRBD1 matching over 8 bases. Input material: peripheral blood. The receptor's source is a woman between 45 and 65 years old with acute or convalescent COVID-19. The CDR3 DNA reads TGTGCCAGCAGCTCGGGACAGGCTACTGAAGCTTTCTTT. Translated: CASSSGQATEAFF.